This TCR beta chain was sequenced during a study of cytomegalovirus exposure and HLA in healthy donors. Study findings and constraints: It emerged from a later analysis that several of the most significant clusters appeared to be linked to common viral pathogens. Most TCR sequences proved rare, with some public TCRs found in many donors. The records held CMV serostatus as the only immune exposure information. Later, TCR association rates were found to vary by HLA locus, highest for DRB1 and lowest for HLA-C.

On this clone: The antigen remains unidentified.

Germline V gives CDR1 SGHRS, CDR2 YFSETQ. Between the trimmed V and J ends, which lost 0 bases and 6 bases, there was a span of 9 bases. The CDR3 extends over 14 amino acids. Primers for the PCR totalled 60 Vbeta and 13 Jbeta. The repertoire was sequenced with immunoSEQ multiplex PCR; TCRdb's copy has only in-frame clones and lacks some. The data show 150,000 to 170,000 clones, about four fifths seen once. The J gene is TRBJ2-2, the V gene TRBV5-1, with D tentatively TRBD1 (7 bases). Sequences were obtained from PBMCs. This clonotype originated in a man in his thirties or forties in good health and CMV-seropositive. Here the CDR3 reads CASSLARGAGELFF. The DNA of the CDR3 is TGCGCCAGCAGCTTGGCCAGGGGGGCCGGGGAGCTGTTTTTT.